The present T cell receptor beta chain was sequenced within a study of blood T cell repertoires in COVID-19. Across the study: T cells, B-cell-depleted T cells, or PBMCs supplied cDNA or gDNA.

The study recruited people aged roughly 18 to 95 years across more than 20 US areas. Before being deemed recovered, Cohort 3 donors had two negative PCRs, clearance, or symptom resolution. Only in-frame clones appear in the TCRdb table, and some are missing; sequencing was by immunoSEQ multiplex PCR. The data contain more than 150,000 clones, 78% of them singletons. Germline V CDR1 and CDR2: MNHEY, SMNVEV (reference sequence). This CDR3 comprises 15 residues. The V gene lost 6 bases and the J gene lost 5 bases, with 18 bases spanning the gap. The receptor's source is a woman in her forties or fifties who had recovered from COVID-19. The J gene is TRBJ2-3, the V gene TRBV27, with D maybe TRBD2 (7 bases). What was sequenced was PBMCs or T cells enriched from blood (not recorded which). CDR3 loop: CASRFGGASVDTQYF. The CDR3 DNA reads as TGTGCCAGCAGATTTGGGGGGGCTTCGGTAGATACGCAGTATTTT.